This TCR beta chain was recorded in a study of blood T cell repertoires in COVID-19. The V end was cut by 3 bases, the J end by 3 bases, with 12 bases between. The CDR3 loop spans 13 amino acids. The V gene's germline CDR1 is DFQATT and CDR2 SNEGSKA (reference sequence). TCRdb keeps only in-frame clones here, not all; method: immunoSEQ multiplex PCR. This repertoire shows roughly 260,000 clones, around 87% found once; its top ten account for under 6.5%. J is TRBJ2-7 and V is TRBV20-1; D is ambiguous. Sequenced material: PBMCs or T cells enriched from blood (not recorded which). This sequence was found in a woman under 40 with acute COVID-19. CDR3 sequence reads: CSASLTFSYEQYF. In nucleotides, the CDR3 is TGCAGTGCTAGTTTGACATTCAGCTACGAGCAGTACTTC.